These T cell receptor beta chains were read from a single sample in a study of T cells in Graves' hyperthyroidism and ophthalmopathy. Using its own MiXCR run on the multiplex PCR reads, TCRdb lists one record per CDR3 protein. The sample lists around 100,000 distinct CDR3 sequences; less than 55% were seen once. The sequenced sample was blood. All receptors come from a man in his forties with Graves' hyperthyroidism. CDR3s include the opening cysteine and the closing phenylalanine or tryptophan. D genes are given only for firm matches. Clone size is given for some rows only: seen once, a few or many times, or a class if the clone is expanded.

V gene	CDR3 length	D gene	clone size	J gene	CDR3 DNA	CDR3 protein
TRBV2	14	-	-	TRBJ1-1	TGTGCCAGCAGTGAGACTGGGCCGAACACTGAAGCTTTCTTT	CASSETGPNTEAFF
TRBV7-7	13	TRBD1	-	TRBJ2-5	TGTGCTGGCAGCCAGGGGACAGGCGGGACCCAGTACTTC	CAGSQGTGGTQYF
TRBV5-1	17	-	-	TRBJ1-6	TGCGCCAGCAGCGGAGGCATTAGCGGGAGGGCCAATTCACCCCTCCACTTT	CASSGGISGRANSPLHF
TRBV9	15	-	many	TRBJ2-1	TGTGCCAGCAGCGTAGAGGATCTTCCCTCCAATGAGCAGTTCTTC	CASSVEDLPSNEQFF
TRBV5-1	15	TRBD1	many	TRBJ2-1	TGCGCCAGCAGCCTTACAGGGGGATCCTACAATGAGCAGTTCTTC	CASSLTGGSYNEQFF
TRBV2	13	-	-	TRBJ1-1	TGTGCCAGCAGTGAACGAGGTCGGACTGAAGCTTCCTTT	CASSERGRTEASF
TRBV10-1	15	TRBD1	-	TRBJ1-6	TGCGCCAGCAGGGAGGGACAGGGGGTAAATTCACCCCTCCACTTT	CASREGQGVNSPLHF
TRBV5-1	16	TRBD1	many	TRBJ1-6	TGCGCCAGCAGCCAAAGGAATGACAGGGGAGATTCACCCCTCCACTTT	CASSQRNDRGDSPLHF
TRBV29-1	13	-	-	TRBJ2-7	TGCAGCGTTCCGGGGTCAAACCCCTACGAGCAGTACTTC	CSVPGSNPYEQYF
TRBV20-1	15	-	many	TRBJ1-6	TGCAGTCCTAAACAGAGGGGGAACTCGGATTCACCCCTCCACTTT	CSPKQRGNSDSPLHF
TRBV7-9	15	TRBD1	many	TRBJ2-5	TGTGCCAGCAGCCACCGGGACAGGGGCCAAGAGACCCAGTACTTC	CASSHRDRGQETQYF
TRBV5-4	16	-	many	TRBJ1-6	TGTGCCAGCAGCTTGTCAGGTAGCTCCTATAATTCACCCCTCCACTTT	CASSLSGSSYNSPLHF
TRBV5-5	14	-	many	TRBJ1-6	TGTGCCAGCAGCTTGGGACAGGTTAATTCACCCCTCCACTTT	CASSLGQVNSPLHF
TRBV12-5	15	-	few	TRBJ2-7	TGTGCTAGTGGTTTGTCCCTCGGCGGCTCCTACGGGCAGTACTTC	CASGLSLGGSYGQYF
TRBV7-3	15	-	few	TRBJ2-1	TGTGCCAGCAGTCGCTCCCTGGACCCACGTCAGGAGCAGTTCTTC	CASSRSLDPRQEQFF
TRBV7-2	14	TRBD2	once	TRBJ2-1	TGTGCCAGCAGCTTAATCATGGGGGGGGATGAGCAGTTCTTC	CASSLIMGGDEQFF
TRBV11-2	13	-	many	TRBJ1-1	TGTGCCAGCAGCTTTAGGGGTAACACTGAAGCTTTCTTT	CASSFRGNTEAFF
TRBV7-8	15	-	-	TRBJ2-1	TGTGCCAGCAGCTTAGAACGGGGTGGGAGAAATGAGCAGTTCTTC	CASSLERGGRNEQFF
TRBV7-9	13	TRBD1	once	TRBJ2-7	TGTGCCAGCAGCTTAACAGGGGGTGCCGAGCAGTACTTC	CASSLTGGAEQYF
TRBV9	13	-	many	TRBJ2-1	TGTGCCAGCAGCGTAGGGGGGCACCATGAGCAGTTCTTC	CASSVGGHHEQFF
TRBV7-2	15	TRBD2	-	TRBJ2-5	TGTGCCAGCAGCTTAATCGCCAGCGGGGGAGAGACCCAGTACTTC	CASSLIASGGETQYF
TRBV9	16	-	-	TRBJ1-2	TGTGCCAGCAGCTCGGCGACTAGCGGGGGCGTAGATGGCTACACCTTC	CASSSATSGGVDGYTF
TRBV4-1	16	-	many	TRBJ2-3	TGCGCCAGCAGCCAAGTAGAGGGGGGGAGCACAGATACGCAGTATTTT	CASSQVEGGSTDTQYF
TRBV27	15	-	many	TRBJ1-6	TGTGCCAGCAGTTCAGGGCCCCGGGGCAATTCACCCCTCCACTTT	CASSSGPRGNSPLHF
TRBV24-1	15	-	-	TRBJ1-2	TGTGCCACCACTAAAACCTTCCAGGGGAACTATGGCTACACCTTC	CATTKTFQGNYGYTF
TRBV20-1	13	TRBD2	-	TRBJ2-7	TGCAGTGCCGGCAGCGGGAGGGGGGACGAGCAGCACTTC	CSAGSGRGDEQHF
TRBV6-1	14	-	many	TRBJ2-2	TGTGCCAGCAGGTCTAATGGGGCAGTCGGGGAGCTGTTTTTT	CASRSNGAVGELFF
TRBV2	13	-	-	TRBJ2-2	TGTGCCGGAGGACAGGGAGGGACCGGGGAGCTGTTTTTT	CAGGQGGTGELFF
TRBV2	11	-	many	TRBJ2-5	TGTGCCAGCAGGGGGCGGGAGACCCAGTACTTC	CASRGRETQYF
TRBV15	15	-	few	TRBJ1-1	TGTGCCACCAGCAGAGATCGGGAACAGTACACTGAAGCTTTCTTT	CATSRDREQYTEAFF
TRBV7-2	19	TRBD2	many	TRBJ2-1	TGTGCCAGCAGCTTAACTGGATTTGTAGCGGGGAGCTCCTACAATGAGCAGTTCTTC	CASSLTGFVAGSSYNEQFF
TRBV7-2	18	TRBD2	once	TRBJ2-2	TGTGCCAGCAGCCTAGGGACTAGCGGGGACGAAGGCACCGGGGAGCTGTTTTTT	CASSLGTSGDEGTGELFF
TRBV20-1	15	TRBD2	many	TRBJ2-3	TGCAGTGCTAGAGCTCTGGCGGGAGTGGCAGATACGCAGTATTTT	CSARALAGVADTQYF
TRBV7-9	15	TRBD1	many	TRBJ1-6	TGTGCCAGCAGCGCGGACAGGGGGAGAGGTTCACCCCTCCACTTT	CASSADRGRGSPLHF
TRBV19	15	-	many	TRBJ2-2	TGTGCCAGTAGTCCGCTGGGGGCGTTAGGTGGGGAGCTGTTTTTT	CASSPLGALGGELFF
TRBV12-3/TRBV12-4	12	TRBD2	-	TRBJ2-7	TGTGCCAGCAGACCGCTAGCGGGGGGGCAGTACTTC	CASRPLAGGQYF
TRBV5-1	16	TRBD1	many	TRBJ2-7	TGCGCCAGCAGCTTAATGAGGGGACAGGGCAACAACGAGCAGTACTTC	CASSLMRGQGNNEQYF
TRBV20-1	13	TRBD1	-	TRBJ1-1	TGCAGTGCAACAGGGGGCAGGGACACTGAAGCTTTCTTT	CSATGGRDTEAFF
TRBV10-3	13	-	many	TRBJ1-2	TGTGCCATCAGTGAGAGGGGGGAATATGGCTACACCTTC	CAISERGEYGYTF
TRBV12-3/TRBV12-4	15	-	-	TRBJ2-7	TGTGCCAGCAGTCCCCGCCAGGGAAGGGGCTACGAGCAGTACTTC	CASSPRQGRGYEQYF
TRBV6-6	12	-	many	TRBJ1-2	TGTGCCAGCAGTTACAATCGCTATGGCTACACCTTC	CASSYNRYGYTF
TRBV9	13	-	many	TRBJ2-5	TGTGCCAGCAGCGTAGGTGATCAAGAGACCCAGTACTTC	CASSVGDQETQYF
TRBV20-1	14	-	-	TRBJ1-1	TGCAGTGCTAGAGATGAGTGGGTGGGGACTGAAGCTTTCTTT	CSARDEWVGTEAFF
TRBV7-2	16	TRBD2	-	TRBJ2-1	TGTGCCAGCAGCCCGGGACTAGCGGGGGCATACAGTGAGCAGTTCTTC	CASSPGLAGAYSEQFF
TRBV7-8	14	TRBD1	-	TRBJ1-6	TGTGCCAGCAGCTTAAGGACAGGGGGTTCACCCCTCCACTTT	CASSLRTGGSPLHF
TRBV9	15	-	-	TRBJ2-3	TGTGCCAGCAGACAAGGGTTCGGGCTGACAGATACGCAGTATTTT	CASRQGFGLTDTQYF
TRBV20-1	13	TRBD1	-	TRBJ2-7	TGCAGTGGAGAAGGGACAGTCTACTACGAGCAGTACTTC	CSGEGTVYYEQYF
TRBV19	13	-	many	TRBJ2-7	TGTGCCAGTAGTGGGATATACCCCCACGAGCAGTACTTC	CASSGIYPHEQYF